The T cell receptor (beta chain) under discussion was sequenced for a study of cytomegalovirus exposure and HLA in healthy donors. PCR employed 60 Vbeta and 13 Jbeta primers. TCRdb keeps only in-frame clones here, not all; method: immunoSEQ multiplex PCR. The repertoire holds approximately 150,000 clones, with around four fifths as singletons. Germline CDR1 is MNHEY and CDR2 is SVGAGI. Trimming shortened V by 8 bases and J by 8 bases, and 18 bases separated the two germline ends. The CDR3 runs to 14 residues. A word on this clone: Its antigen is as yet unknown.

Points from the study as a whole: TCR beta V segments were, for the most part, productive about 87% or about 30% of the time in an earlier analysis.

Sequencing was carried out using PBMCs. This rearrangement joins TRBV6-5 to TRBJ1-4; D gene uncertain. The TCR comes from a woman aged 60-70 years in good health and CMV-seropositive. CDR3 sequence reads: CASQRSKSVEKLFF. CDR3 DNA: TGTGCCAGCCAAAGAAGCAAGTCGGTGGAAAAACTGTTTTTT.